Below, 31 T cell receptor beta chains from the same sample are listed, as sequenced in a study of T cell responses to AZD1222 COVID-19 vaccine. The protocol was immunoSEQ multiplex PCR, while the TCRdb copy is restricted to in-frame clones and leaves out a portion. The data contain some 130,000 clones, just over 85% of them singletons. The sample was peripheral blood, taken on day 0 of AZD1222 vaccination. These receptors all stem from an adult in good health.

V gene TRBV19 combines with J gene TRBJ1-1; D not resolved. Per germline, CDR1 LNHDA and CDR2 SQIVND (reference sequence). CDR3 length equals 13 residues. Trimming pared 6 bases from V and 3 bases from J, leaving 11 bases between. The CDR3 DNA reads as TGTGCCAGTAGGGTGGATACCTACACTGAAGCTTTCTTT. Translating gives CASRVDTYTEAFF. Together with reference TRBV19 and TRBJ1-1, the CDR3 gives the full variable domain: DGGITQSPKYLFRKEGQNVTLSCEQNLNHDAMYWYRQDPGQGLRLIYYSQIVNDFQKGDIAEGYSVSREKKESFPLTVTSAQKNPTAFYLCASRVDTYTEAFFGQGTRLTVV.

Only a few counts were recorded for this clone. The chain combines TRBV28 with TRBJ1-1, with D possibly being TRBD1 (5 bases). V was shortened by 6 bases and J by 1 base, with 12 bases between the two germline ends. Germline CDR1 MDHEN, CDR2 SYDVKM. The CDR3 totals 14 residues. In nucleotides, the CDR3 is TGTGCCAGCAGCACACCCCAGGGGAACACTGAAGCTTTCTTT. Amino acids: CASSTPQGNTEAFF.

The chain uses TRBV5-4 and TRBJ1-2, with 8 bases lining up with TRBD1. This CDR3 has 14 amino acids. Trimming cost V 4 bases and J 7 bases; bases outside gene matches: 9. From germline, CDR1 is SGHNT and CDR2 YYREEE (reference sequence). The CDR3, as DNA: TGTGCCAGCAGCGAGGACAGGGAGGCCTTTGGCTACACCTTC. Amino acids: CASSEDREAFGYTF.

The CDR3 sequence is CASSLSSGTEQYF. The CDR3 DNA sequence: TGTGCCAGCAGTTTATCGTCCGGGACCGAGCAGTACTTC. J is TRBJ2-7 and V is TRBV12-3 or TRBV12-4; D possibly uses TRBD1 or TRBD2 (5 bases each). This CDR3 is built from 13 residues. Trimming pared 2 bases from V and 6 bases from J, leaving 11 bases between.

This clone was detected only once. The gene calls are TRBV6-5 and TRBJ1-5; 9 bases match TRBD1. Losses at the gene ends were 5 bases for V and 2 bases for J; bases not matched to a gene: 1. This CDR3 is built from 14 residues. CDR1 is MNHEY, CDR2 SVGAGI, per germline. The CDR3 is CASSRDRGNQPQHF. CDR3 DNA sequence: TGTGCCAGCAGTCGGGACAGGGGCAATCAGCCCCAGCATTTT.

The chain uses TRBV19 and TRBJ1-1, with D unclear. V lost 2 bases and J lost 7, with 8 bases in between. The CDR3 sequence is 12 residues long. Germline loops: CDR1 LNHDA, CDR2 SQIVND (reference sequence). The CDR3 loop is CASSINLGEAFF. The CDR3 bases are TGTGCCAGTAGTATAAATCTGGGTGAAGCTTTCTTT. The full variable domain, rest sourced from reference TRBV19 and TRBJ1-1, is DGGITQSPKYLFRKEGQNVTLSCEQNLNHDAMYWYRQDPGQGLRLIYYSQIVNDFQKGDIAEGYSVSREKKESFPLTVTSAQKNPTAFYLCASSINLGEAFFGQGTRLTVV.

The genes are TRBV6-2 or TRBV6-3 and TRBJ1-5; TRBD1 might be the D (5 bases). This CDR3 is built from 16 residues. V lost 2 bases and J lost 2, with 13 bases in between. Germline V CDR1 and CDR2: MNHEY, SVGEGT. CDR3 nucleotides: TGTGCCAGCAGTTACGATCAGGGCTCCGGCAATCAGCCCCAGCATTTT. Translation: CASSYDQGSGNQPQHF.

The chain employs TRBV3-1 (or the pseudogene TRBV3-2) and TRBJ1-1; no clear D gene. Germline V gene sequence: CDR1 LGHDT, CDR2 YNNKEL (reference sequence). CDR3 size: 13 residues. Trimming cost V 3 bases and J 5 bases, with 10 bases left between them. The CDR3 region has the DNA TGTGCCAGCAGCCAGGGTCTGGGGACTGAAGCTTTCTTT. Encoded protein: CASSQGLGTEAFF.

This chain uses TRBV23-1 with TRBJ2-7, with 9 bases lining up with TRBD1. TRBV23-1 counts as an open reading frame of uncertain function. J lost 5 bases, V lost 0 bases, and 8 bases had no gene match. CDR3 length: 16 amino acids. The CDR3 here is CASSQSVGDRANEQYF. DNA of the CDR3: TGCGCCAGCAGTCAATCAGTAGGGGACAGGGCCAACGAGCAGTACTTC.

The count of this clone is one. V and J are TRBV27 and TRBJ2-7; 10 nucleotides agree with TRBD1. V was clipped by 7 bases and J by 6 bases; unmatched bases: 9. Looked up from germline, CDR1 is MNHEY and CDR2 is SMNVEV (reference sequence). The CDR3 sequence is 14 residues long. CDR3 bases: TGTGCCAGCACCTTAGGGACAGGGGAAGGCGAGCAGTACTTC. This gives the protein CASTLGTGEGEQYF.

The chain is built from TRBV20-1 and TRBJ1-1; possibly TRBD1 for D (6 bases). The V and J ends lost 3 bases and 1 base respectively, with 12 bases between them. The CDR3 has 14 amino acids. Germline loops: CDR1 DFQATT, CDR2 SNEGSKA (reference sequence). The CDR3 bases are TGCAGTGCTAGTCGGGGGCCGGGGAACACTGAAGCTTTCTTT. This codes for CSASRGPGNTEAFF.

The rearrangement joins TRBV5-6 to TRBJ1-4, with unresolved D. The germline gives CDR1 SGHDT, CDR2 YYEEEE. V was pared by 1 base and J by 0 bases, with 7 bases between. The CDR3 spans 15 residues. As DNA, the CDR3 is TGTGCCAGCAGCTTGTGGGCTCCAACTAATGAAAAACTGTTTTTT. Amino acids: CASSLWAPTNEKLFF. Variable domain in full (rest from reference TRBV5-6 and TRBJ1-4): DAGVTQSPTHLIKTRGQQVTLRCSPKSGHDTVSWYQQALGQGPQFIFQYYEEEERQRGNFPDRFSGHQFPNYSSELNVNALLLGDSALYLCASSLWAPTNEKLFFGSGTQLSVL.

This clone was seen only once. The V call is TRBV6-5, the J call TRBJ1-5; D is ambiguous. This CDR3 comprises 13 residues. In germline, CDR1 is MNHEY, CDR2 SVGAGI. The V end was cut by 6 bases, the J end by 6 bases, with 12 bases between. The CDR3 sequence: CASSIEVIQPQHF. The CDR3 DNA reads as TGTGCCAGCAGCATTGAGGTGATTCAGCCCCAGCATTTT.

The chain carries TRBV29-1 and TRBJ2-7; D is uncertain. The CDR3 has 12 amino acids. V was pared by 7 bases and J by 3 bases, with 13 bases between. The germline V gene encodes CDR1 SQVTM and CDR2 ANQGSEA. CDR3 sequence reads: CSAQAGLYEQYF. DNA for the CDR3: TGCAGCGCGCAAGCCGGGCTCTACGAGCAGTACTTC.

V usage is TRBV4-1 and J usage is TRBJ1-4; perhaps TRBD1 as D (5 bases). Deletions cut 0 bases from V and 7 bases from J, with 12 bases between. Germline V gives CDR1 MGHRA, CDR2 YSYEKL. The CDR3 runs 15 residues. CDR3 residues: CASSQERGVGEKLFF. The CDR3 DNA is TGCGCCAGCAGCCAAGAACGGGGGGTGGGTGAAAAACTGTTTTTT.

This clone was detected a few times. V usage is TRBV2 and J usage is TRBJ1-6; D is unclear. The V and J ends lost 3 bases and 6 bases respectively, with 15 bases between them. CDR3 length equals 16 residues. Germline V gives CDR1 SNHLY, CDR2 FYNNEI. CDR3 loop: CASSDGRAGGNSPLHF. DNA of the CDR3: TGTGCCAGCAGTGACGGAAGGGCTGGTGGTAATTCACCCCTCCACTTT. Combining the CDR3 with reference TRBV2 and TRBJ1-6 gives the whole variable domain EPEVTQTPSHQVTQMGQEVILRCVPISNHLYFYWYRQILGQKVEFLVSFYNNEISEKSEIFDDQFSVERPDGSNFTLKIRSTKLEDSAMYFCASSDGRAGGNSPLHFGNGTRLTVT.

The chain combines TRBV10-1 with TRBJ1-6; no clear D. Deletions cut 0 bases from V and 9 bases from J, with 6 bases between. Germline V gene data show CDR1 as WNHNN and CDR2 as SYGVQD (reference sequence). The CDR3 has 13 amino acids. Written as DNA, the CDR3 is TGCGCCAGCAGTGAGTCGATTGGTTCACCCCTCCACTTT. Amino acids: CASSESIGSPLHF.

The gene calls are TRBV6-2 or TRBV6-3 and TRBJ2-7; no reliable D call. Between the trimmed V and J ends, which lost 2 bases and 1 base, there was a span of 12 bases. The CDR3 spans 15 residues. Germline loops: CDR1 MNHEY, CDR2 SVGEGT. The CDR3 nucleotides are TGTGCCAGCAGTTACGAAGGGATCTCATCCTACGAGCAGTACTTC. Translation gives CASSYEGISSYEQYF.

The chain employs TRBV18 and TRBJ1-5, with D perhaps TRBD1 (5 bases). Trimming pared 6 bases from V and 2 bases from J, leaving 11 bases between. The CDR3 consists of 14 residues. The V gene's germline CDR1 is KGHSH and CDR2 LQKENI. This CDR3 reads CASSPGRGNQPQHF. DNA of the CDR3: TGTGCCAGCTCCCCCGGCAGGGGCAATCAGCCCCAGCATTTT. Combining the CDR3 with reference TRBV18 and TRBJ1-5 gives the whole variable domain NAGVMQNPRHLVRRRGQEARLRCSPMKGHSHVYWYRQLPEEGLKFMVYLQKENIIDESGMPKERFSAEFPKEGPSILRIQQVVRGDSAAYFCASSPGRGNQPQHFGDGTRLSIL.

This chain links TRBV7-2 with TRBJ2-3; 10 bases are shared with TRBD2. Germline CDR1 and CDR2: SGHTA and FQGNSA. With V trimmed by 7 bases and J by 2 bases, 6 bases remained unmatched. The CDR3 runs 15 residues. The CDR3 region has the DNA TGTGCCAGCACCCTTAGCGGGGGGATCACAGATACGCAGTATTTT. The encoded protein is CASTLSGGITDTQYF.

The table lists this clone with a count of one. The rearrangement uses TRBV7-9 and TRBJ1-1; D remains ambiguous. Germline CDR1 SEHNR, CDR2 FQNEAQ (reference sequence). The CDR3 loop spans 14 amino acids. The V end was cut by 2 bases, the J end by 5 bases, with 12 bases between. Written as DNA, the CDR3 is TGTGCCAGCAGCTTAAACAAGGGTGGAACTGAAGCTTTCTTT. Its protein product is CASSLNKGGTEAFF. Full variable domain (rest looked up from reference TRBV7-9 and TRBJ1-1): DTGVSQNPRHKITKRGQNVTFRCDPISEHNRLYWYRQTLGQGPEFLTYFQNEAQLEKSRLLSDRFSAERPKGSFSTLEIQRTEQGDSAMYLCASSLNKGGTEAFFGQGTRLTVV.

The chain links TRBV10-1 to TRBJ2-7; 8 bases fit TRBD2. The CDR3 contains 16 residues. With V trimmed by 3 bases and J by 3 bases, 10 bases remained unmatched. Germline assignment: CDR1 WNHNN and CDR2 SYGVQD (reference sequence). CDR3 loop: CASSEVALAGIYEQYF. The CDR3 bases are TGCGCCAGCAGTGAAGTCGCCCTAGCGGGTATCTACGAGCAGTACTTC.

This clone was observed a few times. The chain combines TRBV19 with TRBJ1-6; D ambiguous. Germline loops: CDR1 LNHDA, CDR2 SQIVND (reference sequence). V was clipped by 5 bases and J by 5 bases, with 10 bases between them. This CDR3 contains 14 residues. CDR3 coding DNA: TGTGCCAGTAGTGGCCGTAGGGATAATTCACCCCTCCACTTT. Protein product: CASSGRRDNSPLHF.

The chain uses TRBV6-6 and TRBJ2-2; D is unresolved. Germline CDR1 reads MNHNY; CDR2 reads SVGAGI (reference sequence). This CDR3 spans 11 amino acids. The V gene lost 6 bases and the J gene lost 11 bases, with 10 bases spanning the gap. The CDR3 bases are TGTGCCAGCAGCTCACTCCTAGAGCTGTTTTTT. Encoded protein: CASSSLLELFF.

The rearrangement uses TRBV2 and TRBJ1-2; D is ambiguous. V was clipped by 5 bases and J by 7 bases, with 14 bases between them. Germline V CDR1 and CDR2: SNHLY, FYNNEI. There are 13 residues in the CDR3. The CDR3 loop is CASSRDGVIGYTF. The CDR3 region has the DNA TGTGCCAGCAGTCGAGACGGTGTGATTGGCTACACCTTC.

The V and J genes are TRBV30 and TRBJ1-2, with D unresolved. CDR3 length: 11 amino acids. Germline CDR1 is GTSNPN and CDR2 is SVGIG (reference sequence). V shed 4 bases and J shed 4 bases, with 7 bases lying between them. The CDR3 DNA reads as TGTGCCTGGACCAAGGCCTATGGCTACACCTTC. It specifies CAWTKAYGYTF.

The chain carries TRBV28 and TRBJ1-6; D uncertain. Germline V gene lookup returns CDR1 MDHEN and CDR2 SYDVKM. The CDR3 is 15 amino acids. The V and J ends lost 5 bases and 0 bases respectively, with 8 bases between them. The CDR3 nucleotides are TGTGCCAGCAGTGCCGTTAGCTCCTATAATTCACCCCTCCACTTT. Its protein product is CASSAVSSYNSPLHF.

V and J are TRBV4-3 and TRBJ2-1, with 8 bases aligning to TRBD2. The V segment lost 0 bases and the J segment 9 bases; nucleotides outside the gene matches: 13. This CDR3 has 17 amino acids. Germline V gene lookup returns CDR1 LGHNA and CDR2 YSLEER. The CDR3 sequence is CASSQDLYAGGFGEQFF. In DNA, the CDR3 is TGCGCCAGCAGCCAAGATCTGTACGCGGGGGGTTTCGGTGAGCAGTTCTTC.

The genes are TRBV15 and TRBJ2-1, with D possibly matching TRBD2 (7 bases). Trimming removed 2 bases from V and 7 bases from J, with 24 bases in between. CDR3 size: 18 residues. The germline CDR1 and CDR2 sequences are LNHNV and YYDKDF (reference sequence). CDR3 DNA sequence: TGTGCCACCAGCAGAAGGCCCAAGGGAGGGGGTGTTAGGAATGAGCAGTTCTTC. Residues: CATSRRPKGGGVRNEQFF.

V usage is TRBV6-2 or TRBV6-3 and J usage is TRBJ1-1, with D possibly being TRBD1 (5 bases). This CDR3 is built from 15 residues. V was clipped by 0 bases and J by 11 bases, with 19 bases between them. The germline gives CDR1 MNHEY, CDR2 SVGEGT. The CDR3: CASSYSTTGLSAAFF. Here the CDR3 DNA reads TGTGCCAGCAGTTACTCGACGACGGGACTCTCGGCGGCTTTCTTT.

This chain uses TRBV7-9 with TRBJ2-1; TRBD1 matches at 7 bases. The CDR3 is 17 amino acids. The germline V gene encodes CDR1 SEHNR and CDR2 FQNEAQ (reference sequence). V was clipped by 5 bases and J by 4 bases; unmatched bases: 14. The CDR3 loop reads CASSPPLRTGIYNEQFF. The CDR3 DNA reads as TGTGCCAGCAGCCCCCCGTTGAGGACAGGAATTTACAATGAGCAGTTCTTC.